This TCR beta chain was identified during a study of cytomegalovirus exposure and HLA in healthy donors. Study-level information: Approximately 80 million unique TCRs, all from HLA-typed donors, were included in an early release of the data.

The PCR used 60 Vbeta and 13 Jbeta primers. Repertoires were generated with immunoSEQ multiplex PCR, while TCRdb's copy carries only in-frame clones and drops some. The sample has about 160,000 clones; approximately 78% are singletons. The CDR3 is made up of 17 amino acids. Looked up from germline, CDR1 is SGHKS and CDR2 is YYEKEE (reference sequence). V was cut by 4 bases and J by 0 bases, with 17 bases left in between. As regards this clone: The antigen remains undetermined.

Study results and caveats: Specific recognition of CMV antigens was confirmed in vitro for a few chains (all CMV-associated).

Sequences were obtained from PBMCs. The chain employs TRBV5-5 and TRBJ2-1, with D perhaps TRBD2 (5 bases). The TCR comes from a woman aged 18-29 years in good health and CMV-seronegative. Here the CDR3 DNA reads TGTGCCAGCAGCACTCGGACTGAAGAAAGCTCCTACAATGAGCAGTTCTTC. This gives the protein CASSTRTEESSYNEQFF.